This T cell receptor beta chain was profiled in a study of blood T cells in healthy people across ages. Study conclusions and caveats: More naive CD4+ cells and higher diversity marked long-lived donors relative to aged donors.

Germline assignment: CDR1 MDHEN and CDR2 SYDVKM. The CDR3 contains 13 residues. The V gene lost 8 bases and the J gene lost 0 bases, with 8 bases spanning the gap. PBMCs numbering at least 6 million were isolated per sample. Turning to this clonotype: No antigen is known for it.

The second PCR ran about 6 to 12 cycles with a sample-barcoded 5' primer and J-beta primers. TCRdb re-called the 5' RACE reads with MiXCR, one entry per CDR3 protein. The top ten hold roughly a tenth of the sample, which has some 940,000 distinct CDR3 sequences, under 35% seen once. These data also formed part of another study, on T cells of mothers and their children. That investigation notes: Compared with unrelated pairs, related mother-child pairs had slightly higher, non-significant overlap.

The V gene is TRBV28, the J gene TRBJ1-5; no clear D. The specimen sequenced was blood. The TCR was taken from a woman aged 40 to 49 in good health. Here the CDR3 reads CASGRSSNQPQHF. The CDR3 DNA sequence: TGTGCCAGCGGCAGGTCTAGCAATCAGCCCCAGCATTTT.